This note documents a single T cell receptor beta chain sequence. What it recognizes is unknown. This entry is derived from a study of regulatory T cells in long-lasting Graves disease. The CDR3 has 14 amino acids. The ends were cut back, 5 bases at V and 4 bases at J, with 12 bases in the middle. The germline V gene encodes CDR1 MNHEY and CDR2 SVGEGT. Study-level points and caveats: Having few samples may have compromised the accuracy. The analysis examined peripheral blood only and excluded thyroid tissue.

Through Arm-PCR of CDR3 regions and iRepertoire HTBI primers, TCR beta libraries were built. Under the authors' procedure: Throughout the samples, researchers identified about 62 TRBV and roughly 14 TRBJ segments. Each CDR3 protein gets one entry after TCRdb re-called the multiplex PCR reads with MiXCR. The V and J calls were not made by the authors but by TCRdb's processing. The sample carries about 470,000 distinct CDR3 sequences, 20% recorded once. The time point was: persistent/refractory GD, antithyroid drugs over 5 years with positive TRAb. The TCR library was made from RNA that had been extracted from PBMCs in TRIzol.

The sequenced sample was peripheral blood mononuclear cells (PBMCs), obtained when the disease was refractory, from a patient treated with antithyroid drugs. The V gene is TRBV6-2 or TRBV6-3, the J gene TRBJ1-5; D call uncertain. This sequence was found in a female donor with Graves disease. The CDR3 is CASSPRLRNQPQHF. The CDR3 nucleotides read TGTGCCAGCAGTCCCCGGTTAAGAAATCAGCCCCAGCATTTT.